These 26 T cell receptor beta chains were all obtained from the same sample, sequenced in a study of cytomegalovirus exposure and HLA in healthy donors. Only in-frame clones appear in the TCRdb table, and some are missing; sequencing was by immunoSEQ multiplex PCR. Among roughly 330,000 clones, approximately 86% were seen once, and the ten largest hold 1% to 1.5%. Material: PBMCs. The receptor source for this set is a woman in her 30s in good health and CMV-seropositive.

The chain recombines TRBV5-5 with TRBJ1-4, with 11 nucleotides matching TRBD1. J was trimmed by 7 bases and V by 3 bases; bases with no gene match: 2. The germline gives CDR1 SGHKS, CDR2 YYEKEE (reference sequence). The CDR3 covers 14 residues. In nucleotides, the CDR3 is TGTGCCAGCAGCTACGGGACAGGGGGTGAAAAACTGTTTTTT. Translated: CASSYGTGGEKLFF.

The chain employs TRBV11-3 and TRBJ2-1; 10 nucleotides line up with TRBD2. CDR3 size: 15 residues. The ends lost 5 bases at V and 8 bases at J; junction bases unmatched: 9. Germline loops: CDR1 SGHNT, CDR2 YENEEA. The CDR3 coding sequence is TGTGCCAGCAGCGCACGCGTAGCGGGAGGAGATGAGCAGTTCTTC. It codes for CASSARVAGGDEQFF.

Here the CDR3 reads CASSPPIRPNEQYF. Here the CDR3 DNA reads TGTGCCAGCAGCCCGCCGATTAGACCTAACGAGCAGTACTTC. The V and J genes are TRBV5-4 and TRBJ2-7; no firm D call. There are 14 residues in the CDR3. CDR1 is SGHNT and CDR2 is YYREEE in the germline V gene (reference sequence). V lost 4 bases and J 5 bases, leaving 16 bases between the germline ends.

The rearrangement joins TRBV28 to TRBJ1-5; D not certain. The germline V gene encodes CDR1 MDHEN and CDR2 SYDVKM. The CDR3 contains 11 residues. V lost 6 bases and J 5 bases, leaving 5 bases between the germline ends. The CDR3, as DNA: TGTGCCAGCAGCATTGATCAGCCCCAGCATTTT. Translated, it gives CASSIDQPQHF.

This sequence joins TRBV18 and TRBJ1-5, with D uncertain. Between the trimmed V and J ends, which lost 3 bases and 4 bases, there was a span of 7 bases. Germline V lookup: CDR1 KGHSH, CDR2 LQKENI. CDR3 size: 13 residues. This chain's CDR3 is CASSPHRNQPQHF. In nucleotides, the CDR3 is TGTGCCAGCTCACCCCACAGAAATCAGCCCCAGCATTTT.

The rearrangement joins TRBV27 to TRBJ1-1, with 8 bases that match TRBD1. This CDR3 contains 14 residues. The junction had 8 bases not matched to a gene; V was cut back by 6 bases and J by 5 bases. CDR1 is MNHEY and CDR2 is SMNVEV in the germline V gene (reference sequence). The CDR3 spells CASSLRTGTTEAFF. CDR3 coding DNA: TGTGCCAGCAGCCTTCGGACAGGGACTACTGAAGCTTTCTTT.

In nucleotides, the CDR3 is TGCGCCAGCAGCGCGCAAAGACAAACAGGCGCCTACGAGCAGTACTTC. The encoded protein is CASSAQRQTGAYEQYF. The V and J genes are TRBV5-1 and TRBJ2-7, with D tentatively TRBD1 (5 bases). Germline-derived CDR1 and CDR2 are SGHRS and YFSETQ. The CDR3 loop spans 16 amino acids. V lost 4 bases, J lost 2 bases, and 19 bases lay in between.

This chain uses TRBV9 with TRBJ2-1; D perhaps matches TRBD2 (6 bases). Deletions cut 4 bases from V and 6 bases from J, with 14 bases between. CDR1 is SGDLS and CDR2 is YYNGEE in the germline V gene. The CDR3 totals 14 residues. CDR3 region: CASSPGTSLNEQFF. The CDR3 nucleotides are TGTGCCAGCAGCCCCGGGACTTCTCTCAATGAGCAGTTCTTC.

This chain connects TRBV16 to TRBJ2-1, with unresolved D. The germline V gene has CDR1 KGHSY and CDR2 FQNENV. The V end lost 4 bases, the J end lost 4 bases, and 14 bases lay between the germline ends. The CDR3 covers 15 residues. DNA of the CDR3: TGTGCCAGCAGCCCCCCCTCGACTCCTTACAATGAGCAGTTCTTC. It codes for CASSPPSTPYNEQFF.

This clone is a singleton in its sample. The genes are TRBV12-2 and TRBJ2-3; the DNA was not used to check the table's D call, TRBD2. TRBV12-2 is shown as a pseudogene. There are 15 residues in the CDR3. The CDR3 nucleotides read TGTGCAAGTCGCTCAAGACTAGCGGGGGAAGATACGCAGTATTTT. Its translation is CASRSRLAGEDTQYF.

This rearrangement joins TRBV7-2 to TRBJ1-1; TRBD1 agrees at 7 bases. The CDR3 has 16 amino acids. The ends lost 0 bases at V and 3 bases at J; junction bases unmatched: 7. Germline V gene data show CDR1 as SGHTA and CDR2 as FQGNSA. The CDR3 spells CASSLATGQFDTEAFF. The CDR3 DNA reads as TGTGCCAGCAGCTTAGCGACGGGACAGTTTGACACTGAAGCTTTCTTT.

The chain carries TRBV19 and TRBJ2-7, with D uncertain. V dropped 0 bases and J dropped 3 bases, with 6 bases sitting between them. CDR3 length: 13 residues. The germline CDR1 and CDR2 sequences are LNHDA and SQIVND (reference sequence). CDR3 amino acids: CASSIEHLYEQYF. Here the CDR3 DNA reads TGTGCCAGTAGTATAGAACACCTCTACGAGCAGTACTTC.

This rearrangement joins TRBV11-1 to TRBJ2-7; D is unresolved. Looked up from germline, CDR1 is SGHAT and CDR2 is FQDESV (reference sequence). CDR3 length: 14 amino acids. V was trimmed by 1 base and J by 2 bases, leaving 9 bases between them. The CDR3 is CASSLVSGTYEQYF. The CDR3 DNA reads TGTGCCAGCAGCTTAGTCTCAGGAACCTACGAGCAGTACTTC. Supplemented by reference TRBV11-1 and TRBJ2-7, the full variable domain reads EAEVAQSPRYKITEKSQAVAFWCDPISGHATLYWYRQILGQGPELLVQFQDESVVDDSQLPKDRFSAERLKGVDSTLKIQPAELGDSAMYLCASSLVSGTYEQYFGPGTRLTVT.

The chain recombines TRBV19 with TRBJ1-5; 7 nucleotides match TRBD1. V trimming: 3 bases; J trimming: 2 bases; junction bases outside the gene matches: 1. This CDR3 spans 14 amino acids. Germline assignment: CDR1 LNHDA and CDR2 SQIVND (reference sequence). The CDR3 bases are TGTGCCAGTAGTATCAGGGGGGGCAATCAGCCCCAGCATTTT. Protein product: CASSIRGGNQPQHF.

CDR3 protein: CASSARGNGYTF. The CDR3 DNA sequence: TGTGCCAGCAGCGCTAGGGGAAATGGCTACACCTTC. The chain has TRBV9 and TRBJ1-2, with a tentative D call TRBD1 (5 bases). The CDR3 spans 12 residues. Trimming cost V 3 bases and J 6 bases, with 9 bases left between them. In germline, CDR1 is SGDLS, CDR2 YYNGEE.

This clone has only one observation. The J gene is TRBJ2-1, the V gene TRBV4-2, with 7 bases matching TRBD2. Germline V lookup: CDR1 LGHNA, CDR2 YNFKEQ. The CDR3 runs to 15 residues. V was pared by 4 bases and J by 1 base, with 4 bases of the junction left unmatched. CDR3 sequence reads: CASSRDYQSYNEQFF. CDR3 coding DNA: TGTGCCAGCAGCCGGGACTACCAGTCCTACAATGAGCAGTTCTTC.

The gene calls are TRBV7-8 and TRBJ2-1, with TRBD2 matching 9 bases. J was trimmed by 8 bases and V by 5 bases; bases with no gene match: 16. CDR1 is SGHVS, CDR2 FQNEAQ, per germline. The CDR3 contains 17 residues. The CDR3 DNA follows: TGTGCCAGCAGCCGCCCTATAGCGGGAGAATATTCGGATGAGCAGTTCTTC. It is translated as CASSRPIAGEYSDEQFF.

The CDR3 nucleotides read TGTGCCAGCTCGCATACTACCAGGGGACAGGGGCACTACGAGCAGTACTTC. Translated: CASSHTTRGQGHYEQYF. V and J are TRBV18 and TRBJ2-7; 10 nucleotides match TRBD1. Unmatched junction bases numbered 14, after V lost 6 bases and J lost 3 bases. There are 17 residues in the CDR3. The germline V gene has CDR1 KGHSH and CDR2 LQKENI.

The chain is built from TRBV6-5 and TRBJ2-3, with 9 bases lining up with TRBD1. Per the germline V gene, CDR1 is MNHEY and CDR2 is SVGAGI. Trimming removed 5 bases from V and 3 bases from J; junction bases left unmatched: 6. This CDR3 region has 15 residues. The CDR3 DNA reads TGTGCCAGCAGTCCTACAGGGGGCGGAACAGATACGCAGTATTTT. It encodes CASSPTGGGTDTQYF.

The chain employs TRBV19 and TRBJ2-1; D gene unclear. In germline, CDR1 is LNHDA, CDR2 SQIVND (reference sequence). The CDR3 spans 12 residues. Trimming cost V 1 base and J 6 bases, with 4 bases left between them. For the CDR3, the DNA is TGTGCCAGTAGTATAGCGGCCAATGAGCAGTTCTTC. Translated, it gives CASSIAANEQFF. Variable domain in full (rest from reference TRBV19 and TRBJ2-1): DGGITQSPKYLFRKEGQNVTLSCEQNLNHDAMYWYRQDPGQGLRLIYYSQIVNDFQKGDIAEGYSVSREKKESFPLTVTSAQKNPTAFYLCASSIAANEQFFGPGTRLTVL.

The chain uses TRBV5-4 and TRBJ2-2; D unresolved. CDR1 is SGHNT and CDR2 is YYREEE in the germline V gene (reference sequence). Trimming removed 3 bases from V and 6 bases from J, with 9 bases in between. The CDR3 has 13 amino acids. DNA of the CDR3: TGTGCCAGCAGCTCGTTTCTCGCCGGGGAGCTGTTTTTT. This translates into CASSSFLAGELFF. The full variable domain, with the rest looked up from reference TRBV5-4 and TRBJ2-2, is ETGVTQSPTHLIKTRGQQVTLRCSSQSGHNTVSWYQQALGQGPQFIFQYYREEENGRGNFPPRFSGLQFPNYSSELNVNALELDDSALYLCASSSFLAGELFFGEGSRLTVL.

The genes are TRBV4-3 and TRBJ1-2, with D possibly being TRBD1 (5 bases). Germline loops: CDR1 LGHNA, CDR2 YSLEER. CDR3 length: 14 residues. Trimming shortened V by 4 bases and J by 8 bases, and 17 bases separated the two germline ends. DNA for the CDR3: TGCGCCAGCAGCCGGGCCGGGACGACATTAGGCTACACCTTC. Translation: CASSRAGTTLGYTF.

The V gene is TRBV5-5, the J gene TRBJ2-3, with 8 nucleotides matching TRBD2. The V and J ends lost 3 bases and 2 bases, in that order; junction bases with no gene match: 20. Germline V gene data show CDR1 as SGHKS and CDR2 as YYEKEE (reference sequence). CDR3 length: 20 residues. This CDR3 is CASSSFRLAGGGNTTDTQYF. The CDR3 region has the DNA TGTGCCAGCAGCTCTTTTCGGCTAGCGGGTGGTGGAAACACCACAGATACGCAGTATTTT.

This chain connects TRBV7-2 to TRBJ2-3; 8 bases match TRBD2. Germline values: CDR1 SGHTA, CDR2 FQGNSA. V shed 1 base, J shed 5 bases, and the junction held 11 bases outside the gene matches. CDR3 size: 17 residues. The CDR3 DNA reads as TGTGCCAGCAGCTTAGTGGTGTTGACTAGCGTCCGAGATACGCAGTATTTT. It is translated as CASSLVVLTSVRDTQYF.

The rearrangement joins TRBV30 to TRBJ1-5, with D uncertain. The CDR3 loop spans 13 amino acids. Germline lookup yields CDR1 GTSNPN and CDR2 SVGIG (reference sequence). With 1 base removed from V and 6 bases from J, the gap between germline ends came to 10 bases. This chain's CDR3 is CAWSDYSGQPQHF. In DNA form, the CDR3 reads TGTGCCTGGAGTGACTATAGCGGTCAGCCCCAGCATTTT.

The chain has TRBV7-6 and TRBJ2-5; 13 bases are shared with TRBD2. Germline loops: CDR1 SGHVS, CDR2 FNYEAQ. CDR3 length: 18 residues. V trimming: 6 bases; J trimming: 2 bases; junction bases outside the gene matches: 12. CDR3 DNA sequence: TGTGCCAGCAGTTCCCGACTAGCGGGGGGCCTCCTTCAAGAGACCCAGTACTTC. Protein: CASSSRLAGGLLQETQYF. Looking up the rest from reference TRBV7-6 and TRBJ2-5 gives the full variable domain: GAGVSQSPRYKVTKRGQDVALRCDPISGHVSLYWYRQALGQGPEFLTYFNYEAQQDKSGLPNDRFSAERPEGSISTLTIQRTEQRDSAMYRCASSSRLAGGLLQETQYFGPGTRLLVL.